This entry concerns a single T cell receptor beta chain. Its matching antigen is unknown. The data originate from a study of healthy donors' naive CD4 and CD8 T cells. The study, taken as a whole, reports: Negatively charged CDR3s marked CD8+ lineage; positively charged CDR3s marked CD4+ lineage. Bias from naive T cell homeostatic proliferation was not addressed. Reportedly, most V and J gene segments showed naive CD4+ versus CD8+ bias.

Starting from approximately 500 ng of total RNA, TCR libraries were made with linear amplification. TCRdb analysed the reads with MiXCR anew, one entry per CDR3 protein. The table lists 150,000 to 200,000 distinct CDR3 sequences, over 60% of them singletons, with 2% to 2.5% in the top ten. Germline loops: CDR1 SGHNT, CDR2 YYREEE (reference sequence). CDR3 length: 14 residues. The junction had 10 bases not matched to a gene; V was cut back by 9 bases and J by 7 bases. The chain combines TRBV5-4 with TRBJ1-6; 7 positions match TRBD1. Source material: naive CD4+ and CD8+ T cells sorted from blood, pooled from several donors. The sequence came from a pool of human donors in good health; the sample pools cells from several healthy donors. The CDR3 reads CATNIRDSNSPLHF. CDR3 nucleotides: TGTGCCACCAATATCCGGGACAGCAATTCACCCCTCCACTTT. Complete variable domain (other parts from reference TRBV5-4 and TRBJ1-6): ETGVTQSPTHLIKTRGQQVTLRCSSQSGHNTVSWYQQALGQGPQFIFQYYREEENGRGNFPPRFSGLQFPNYSSELNVNALELDDSALYLCATNIRDSNSPLHFGNGTRLTVT.